Listed below are T cell receptor beta chains from one sample, sequenced in a study of blood T cell repertoires in COVID-19. Sequenced by immunoSEQ multiplex PCR; TCRdb stores in-frame clones only, minus some. The sample contains about 140,000 clones, 75% to 90% of which appear only once. The material sequenced was peripheral blood. These receptors all come from a woman at least 80 years old with acute or convalescent COVID-19. Both conserved end residues are part of each CDR3. Each record gives: V gene, clone size, CDR3 protein. Clone sizes are given selectively: once, few, many, or a class where the clone is expanded.

v_call: TRBV12-3/TRBV12-4
clone_size: NA
cdr3_aa: CASWGQGFEGF

v_call: TRBV19
clone_size: few
cdr3_aa: CASQGSYNSPLHF

v_call: TRBV2
clone_size: NA
cdr3_aa: CASRPRGKETQYF

v_call: TRBV2
clone_size: NA
cdr3_aa: CASSEFRDTSYGYTF

v_call: TRBV7-9
clone_size: few
cdr3_aa: CASTLAGGAGNTIYF

v_call: TRBV5-8
clone_size: once
cdr3_aa: CASSPYRQGNEKLFF

v_call: TRBV5-5
clone_size: NA
cdr3_aa: CASSPIQSSYNEQFF

v_call: TRBV7-2
clone_size: NA
cdr3_aa: CASRLAGGTDTQYF

v_call: TRBV7-9
clone_size: few
cdr3_aa: CASSLDRGADYGYTF

v_call: TRBV7-2
clone_size: NA
cdr3_aa: CASSLAALAGGPTGELFF

v_call: TRBV3-1/TRBV3-2
clone_size: NA
cdr3_aa: CASSPNRGEQFF

v_call: TRBV30
clone_size: NA
cdr3_aa: CAWSPTGTIPRSNSSLHF

v_call: TRBV2
clone_size: NA
cdr3_aa: CASKLTTNEKLFF

v_call: TRBV6-6
clone_size: NA
cdr3_aa: CASSRGKTGANTEAFF

v_call: TRBV7-2
clone_size: NA
cdr3_aa: CASSAEIPSYEQYF

v_call: TRBV19
clone_size: NA
cdr3_aa: CASSIENQGDNSPLHF

v_call: TRBV5-4
clone_size: NA
cdr3_aa: CASRLDSLNTEAFF

v_call: TRBV28
clone_size: NA
cdr3_aa: CASSVQGSGNTIYF

v_call: TRBV24-1
clone_size: NA
cdr3_aa: CATTDSLHPNEQFF

v_call: TRBV4-1
clone_size: NA
cdr3_aa: CASSQDNNIYYEQYF

v_call: TRBV6-5
clone_size: NA
cdr3_aa: CASTRDRMTYEQYF

v_call: TRBV4-3
clone_size: NA
cdr3_aa: CASSQVEGVWGNQPQHF

v_call: TRBV13
clone_size: NA
cdr3_aa: CASRGTGTYEQYF

v_call: TRBV12-3/TRBV12-4
clone_size: NA
cdr3_aa: CASSLRGSYEQYF

v_call: TRBV6-6
clone_size: NA
cdr3_aa: CASSAPGGNMVGYTF

v_call: TRBV5-1
clone_size: NA
cdr3_aa: CASSEGLAGISEQFF

v_call: TRBV11-3
clone_size: NA
cdr3_aa: CASSFGTANSPLHF

v_call: TRBV4-3
clone_size: NA
cdr3_aa: CASSQSLLDYGYTF

v_call: TRBV5-1
clone_size: NA
cdr3_aa: CASSLGPGGQETQYF

v_call: TRBV20-1
clone_size: NA
cdr3_aa: CSARFAGGAFF

v_call: TRBV7-2
clone_size: NA
cdr3_aa: CASSPRTSGAITGELFF

v_call: TRBV30
clone_size: few
cdr3_aa: CAWRTGKFYNEQFF

v_call: TRBV29-1
clone_size: NA
cdr3_aa: CSVGESLDRNTEAFF

v_call: TRBV7-2
clone_size: NA
cdr3_aa: CASSPRSSGGTTEAFF

v_call: TRBV19
clone_size: NA
cdr3_aa: CASSVQGVGEQFF

v_call: TRBV6-2/TRBV6-3
clone_size: NA
cdr3_aa: CASSLDRANTEAFF

v_call: TRBV2
clone_size: NA
cdr3_aa: CASRIGQGSEKLFF

v_call: TRBV5-4
clone_size: NA
cdr3_aa: CASSPGTSGYTDTQYF

v_call: TRBV25-1
clone_size: NA
cdr3_aa: CASSEMGGKTQYF

v_call: TRBV5-1
clone_size: once
cdr3_aa: CASSSILAGGYNEQFF

v_call: TRBV9
clone_size: many
cdr3_aa: CASSRRHTRNTEAFF

v_call: TRBV5-1
clone_size: NA
cdr3_aa: CASSLGWGAGANVLTF

v_call: TRBV6-5
clone_size: NA
cdr3_aa: CASRITDRGNTEAFF

v_call: TRBV6-5
clone_size: NA
cdr3_aa: CASSKRTGGNQPQHF

v_call: TRBV5-3
clone_size: NA
cdr3_aa: CARGGTGATEAFF

v_call: TRBV2
clone_size: NA
cdr3_aa: CASSRDAGVSYNEQFF

v_call: TRBV5-1
clone_size: NA
cdr3_aa: CASSLAGGLGMNTEAFF

v_call: TRBV7-2
clone_size: few
cdr3_aa: CASSLEGGGGAEAFF

v_call: TRBV18
clone_size: NA
cdr3_aa: CASSPSRGNEKLFF

v_call: TRBV4-1
clone_size: NA
cdr3_aa: CASSPPGMSYNEQFF

v_call: TRBV14
clone_size: NA
cdr3_aa: CASSTWTGTGGETQYF

v_call: TRBV30
clone_size: few
cdr3_aa: CAWRLRGGSYEQYF